The 14 T cell receptor beta chains below come from one sample, sequenced in a study of cytomegalovirus exposure and HLA in healthy donors. The PCR had 60 Vbeta and 13 Jbeta primers. Measured with immunoSEQ multiplex PCR; TCRdb has only the in-frame clones, and not every one. The sample lists 200,000 or so clones, 70% to 80% occurring once. Sequenced sample: PBMCs. These receptors came from a girl aged 2-9 years in good health and CMV-seronegative.

The chain joins TRBV9 to TRBJ1-2; 9 nucleotides match TRBD1. The CDR3 length is 15 residues. Germline CDR1 and CDR2: SGDLS and YYNGEE. The trim removed 0 bases at V and 5 bases at J, leaving 5 bases unmatched. The CDR3 region is CASSVGGQGLYGYTF. In DNA, the CDR3 is TGTGCCAGCAGCGTAGGCGGACAGGGGTTGTATGGCTACACCTTC.

The chain links TRBV2 to TRBJ2-7; D gene uncertain. Germline V gives CDR1 SNHLY, CDR2 FYNNEI. CDR3 length: 15 amino acids. V gave up 7 bases and J gave up 3 bases, with 19 bases separating them. The CDR3 DNA is TGTGCCAGCACTTACGTTCCCTCTTCTAACTACGAGCAGTACTTC. Protein: CASTYVPSSNYEQYF.

V gene TRBV6-5 combines with J gene TRBJ1-1; 8 nucleotides match TRBD1. The CDR3 spans 15 residues. V lost 5 bases, J lost 10 bases, and 15 bases stayed unmatched. CDR1 is MNHEY and CDR2 is SVGAGI in the germline V gene. The CDR3 loop reads CASSPPGTGFVGAFF. The CDR3 nucleotides read TGTGCCAGCAGTCCCCCCGGGACAGGTTTCGTTGGAGCTTTCTTT.

The chain employs TRBV27 and TRBJ1-2, with D possibly TRBD1 on 6 matching bases. Germline V gene sequence: CDR1 MNHEY, CDR2 SMNVEV (reference sequence). Trimming stripped 6 bases from V and 3 bases from J, with 14 bases between. The CDR3 extends over 14 amino acids. In DNA, the CDR3 is TGTGCCAGCAGGAAACAGGGACCCTACTATGGCTACACCTTC. This translates into CASRKQGPYYGYTF.

The chain is built from TRBV6-5 and TRBJ2-7; perhaps TRBD2 as D (6 bases). Germline values: CDR1 MNHEY, CDR2 SVGAGI. The V end was cut by 6 bases, the J end by 2 bases, with 17 bases between. The CDR3 runs to 15 residues. CDR3 nucleotides: TGTGCCAGCAGCTCCGGGACTCCGACGGCCTACGAGCAGTACTTC. Its translation is CASSSGTPTAYEQYF.

The chain couples TRBV7-9 to TRBJ2-7; D may be TRBD1 (5 bases). Germline V gives CDR1 SEHNR, CDR2 FQNEAQ (reference sequence). The V end lost 5 bases, the J end lost 2 bases, and 13 bases lay between the germline ends. The CDR3 has 14 amino acids. CDR3 region: CASSPPLGPYEQYF. The CDR3 region has the DNA TGTGCCAGCAGCCCACCCTTGGGGCCCTACGAGCAGTACTTC.

The chain employs TRBV13 and TRBJ2-1, with D maybe TRBD2 (5 bases). The germline V and J ends were trimmed by 0 bases and 8 bases, with 17 bases remaining between them. There are 16 residues in the CDR3. Germline loops: CDR1 PRHDT, CDR2 FYEKMQ (reference sequence). The CDR3 region has the DNA TGTGCCAGCAGCTTAGGGTCCGGGGTCAGATCGGATGAGCAGTTCTTC. Its translation: CASSLGSGVRSDEQFF.

This clone has just a few counts. This chain uses TRBV7-6 with TRBJ1-2; 8 nucleotides agree with TRBD1. V lost 3 bases and J lost 7; bases outside the gene matches: 4. CDR1 SGHVS and CDR2 FNYEAQ come from the germline V gene. This CDR3 region has 13 residues. DNA for the CDR3: TGTGCCAGCAGCTTCGAACAGGGGGGTGGCTACACCTTC. It specifies CASSFEQGGGYTF.

This chain connects TRBV5-4 to TRBJ1-3; 7 bases are shared with TRBD1. Germline-derived CDR1 and CDR2 are SGHNT and YYREEE (reference sequence). V gave up 4 bases and J gave up 4 bases; unmatched junction bases: 5. The CDR3 has 14 amino acids. Here the CDR3 DNA reads TGTGCCAGCAGCATAGAGACAGGGGGAAACACCATATATTTT. Translation: CASSIETGGNTIYF.

The chain recombines TRBV5-4 with TRBJ1-4, with 7 bases lining up with TRBD1. CDR3 length equals 14 residues. CDR1 and CDR2 from the germline V gene are SGHNT and YYREEE (reference sequence). Trimming at V came to 3 bases and at J to 5 bases, leaving 4 bases not matched to a gene. The CDR3 nucleotides read TGTGCCAGCAGCTCGACAGGGCCAAATGAAAAACTGTTTTTT. Translated, it gives CASSSTGPNEKLFF.

V is TRBV4-1 and J is TRBJ2-1, with 11 nucleotides matching TRBD2. The CDR3 contains 16 residues. Losses at the gene ends were 2 bases for V and 6 bases for J; bases not matched to a gene: 6. Germline CDR1 reads MGHRA; CDR2 reads YSYEKL. The CDR3 here is CASSQSTSGSINEQFF. The CDR3, as DNA: TGCGCCAGCAGCCAATCCACTAGCGGGAGTATCAATGAGCAGTTCTTC.

In its sample, this clone was seen a few times. The V call is TRBV29-1, the J call TRBJ1-2, with 7 bases that match TRBD1. The CDR3 has 13 amino acids. Unmatched junction bases numbered 7, after V lost 5 bases and J lost 4 bases. Germline values: CDR1 SQVTM, CDR2 ANQGSEA. The CDR3 sequence: CSVSTGTAYGYTF. DNA of the CDR3: TGCAGCGTTTCGACAGGGACGGCCTATGGCTACACCTTC.

The rearrangement joins TRBV7-6 to TRBJ2-1; 8 bases align to TRBD2. This CDR3 region has 15 residues. J was trimmed by 7 bases and V by 2 bases; bases with no gene match: 7. Germline V lookup: CDR1 SGHVS, CDR2 FNYEAQ. The DNA of the CDR3 is TGTGCCAGCAGCTTACTAGCGGGTTTAGGGAATGAGCAGTTCTTC. The encoded protein is CASSLLAGLGNEQFF.

The CDR3 is CASSLIGGTLSEQYF. The CDR3 DNA reads TGTGCCAGCAGCCTGATCGGGGGGACCCTCAGCGAGCAGTACTTC. The J gene is TRBJ2-7, the V gene TRBV16; 7 bases are shared with TRBD2. CDR1 is KGHSY, CDR2 FQNENV, per germline. The CDR3 has 15 amino acids. After removal of 4 bases from V and 6 bases from J, the junction contained 12 bases not matched to a gene.